These 24 T cell receptor beta chains share one sample of origin, sequenced in a study of T-cell reconstitution after alpha-beta-depleted transplantation in children. This sample's TCRbeta library carried unique molecular identifier barcodes. TCRdb independently ran MiXCR on the PCR reads; one entry per CDR3 protein. The data hold 240,000 or so distinct CDR3 sequences, with 8.2% observed a single time. The source material was PBMCs, mostly from graft donor cells, sampled 180 days after TCRalphabeta/CD19-depleted stem cell transplant. The receptors come from a male patient younger than 18 who had a stem cell transplant for acute lymphoblastic leukemia, so the T cells may come from the graft donor.

This clonotype came up many times. This chain links TRBV18 with TRBJ2-7; 9 nucleotides align to TRBD1. Trimming removed 1 base from V and 3 bases from J; junction bases left unmatched: 19. CDR3 size: 20 residues. Germline lookup yields CDR1 KGHSH and CDR2 LQKENI. The CDR3 DNA sequence: TGTGCCAGCTCACCACGGTCGGGACAGGGTAGAAGGCACGGCGGCTACGAGCAGTACTTC. Translated, it gives CASSPRSGQGRRHGGYEQYF.

Concerning this clonotype: At one end, the junction sequence differs from germline, possibly due to a read error. The CDR3 sequence is CTSSSPLGTGNQETQYF. The CDR3 DNA is TGTACCAGCAGCTCGCCCCTCGGGACAGGTAACCAAGAGACCCAGTACTTC. The gene calls are TRBV11-2 and TRBJ2-5; 8 bases are a match to TRBD1. The CDR3 spans 17 residues. Germline V gene data show CDR1 as SGHAT and CDR2 as FQNNGV.

In this sample, this clonotype turned up many times. This rearrangement joins TRBV7-9 to TRBJ2-1; 7 bases are shared with TRBD1. The CDR3 is made up of 15 amino acids. The ends lost 4 bases at V and 6 bases at J; junction bases unmatched: 9. Germline V gives CDR1 SEHNR, CDR2 FQNEAQ (reference sequence). DNA for the CDR3: TGTGCCAGCAGCTCTCACTTATACAGGGGCAATGAGCAGTTCTTC. Protein product: CASSSHLYRGNEQFF.

This clonotype was seen many times. This chain links TRBV20-1 with TRBJ2-3, with 8 bases aligning to TRBD1. This CDR3 region has 18 residues. V lost 5 bases and J lost 2; bases outside the gene matches: 18. Germline V gives CDR1 DFQATT, CDR2 SNEGSKA (reference sequence). CDR3 bases: TGCAGTGCTGTAAGCCGAACTAGATACAGGGGGATCACAGATACGCAGTATTTT. Residues: CSAVSRTRYRGITDTQYF.

At least ten counts were recorded for this clonotype. The chain joins TRBV7-9 to TRBJ1-2; D is possibly TRBD1 (5 bases). The CDR3 loop spans 14 amino acids. Germline-derived CDR1 and CDR2 are SEHNR and FQNEAQ (reference sequence). V dropped 5 bases and J dropped 5 bases, with 15 bases sitting between them. In DNA, the CDR3 is TGTGCCAGCAGCCCCCGGTTAGGGGAGTATGGCTACACCTTC. It encodes CASSPRLGEYGYTF.

This clonotype came up many times. In DNA, the CDR3 is TGTGCCAGCAGCGTCGACAGCCCCTACGAGCAGTACTTC. It yields the protein CASSVDSPYEQYF. This chain links TRBV9 with TRBJ2-7; D might be TRBD1 (5 bases). Germline values: CDR1 SGDLS, CDR2 YYNGEE. CDR3 length: 13 residues. With 2 bases removed from V and 2 bases from J, the gap between germline ends came to 8 bases.

Note on this clonotype: A clone one base away is much larger, so this may be a read error. The chain joins TRBV5-4 to TRBJ1-4, with 9 positions matching TRBD1. The CDR3 has 20 amino acids. Germline V gene sequence: CDR1 SGHNT, CDR2 YYREEE (reference sequence). The CDR3 bases are TGTGCCATCAGCTTGGGCACAAAAGGGGACAGGGCTACAACTAATGAAAAACTGTTTTTT. Protein: CAISLGTKGDRATTNEKLFF.

This clonotype was observed at least ten times. This chain joins TRBV29-1 and TRBJ1-1; D is undetermined. Trimming removed 3 bases from V and 5 bases from J, with 4 bases in between. Germline V lookup: CDR1 SQVTM, CDR2 ANQGSEA. The CDR3 totals 10 residues. The chain's CDR3 is CSVEGTEAFF. Here the CDR3 DNA reads TGCAGCGTTGAGGGGACTGAAGCTTTCTTT. Using reference TRBV29-1 and TRBJ1-1 for the parts outside the CDR3, the full variable domain is SAVISQKPSRDICQRGTSLTIQCQVDSQVTMMFWYRQQPGQSLTLIATANQGSEATYESGFVIDKFPISRPNLTFSTLTVSNMSPEDSSIYLCSVEGTEAFFGQGTRLTVV.

This clonotype was found many times. V and J are TRBV4-2 and TRBJ2-1, with D unclear. The germline gives CDR1 LGHNA, CDR2 YNFKEQ. The CDR3 length is 14 residues. The V and J ends lost 1 base and 5 bases respectively, with 9 bases between them. The CDR3 DNA is TGTGCCAGCAGCCAAGTGGAGAGACACAATGAGCAGTTCTTC. It specifies CASSQVERHNEQFF.

This clonotype was seen many times. The chain has TRBV5-1 and TRBJ1-1; the match to TRBD1 covers 8 bases. This CDR3 comprises 12 residues. Germline assignment: CDR1 SGHRS and CDR2 YFSETQ. V shed 6 bases and J 6 bases; nucleotides not matched to a gene: 4. CDR3 bases: TGCGCCAGCATGGACAGGGCGTCTGAAGCTTTCTTT. It encodes CASMDRASEAFF.

On this clonotype: This may arise from a read error, as a much more abundant clone is one base away. This chain joins TRBV7-9 and TRBJ1-2; D perhaps matches TRBD1 (6 bases). This CDR3 contains 12 residues. CDR1 is SEHNR, CDR2 FQNEAQ, per germline (reference sequence). The DNA of the CDR3 is TGTGCCAGCAGCCCCCGAGGGGGAGGCTACGCCTTC. It codes for CASSPRGGGYAF.

In this sample, this clonotype turned up many times. This chain connects TRBV5-1 to TRBJ1-5, with D maybe TRBD1 (6 bases). CDR3 size: 13 residues. V lost 4 bases, J lost 7 bases, and 12 bases lay in between. The V gene's germline CDR1 is SGHRS and CDR2 YFSETQ. The CDR3 DNA reads TGCGCCAGCAGCCCGTCAGGGGACCAGCCCCAGCATTTT. It translates to CASSPSGDQPQHF.

This clonotype was seen ten or more times. The gene calls are TRBV3-1 and TRBJ2-1; 11 nucleotides agree with TRBD2. Germline-derived CDR1 and CDR2 are LGHDT and YNNKEL (reference sequence). With V trimmed by 4 bases and J by 4 bases, 6 bases remained unmatched. The CDR3 runs to 16 residues. The CDR3 region is CASSPLAGANYNEQFF. CDR3 in DNA: TGTGCCAGCAGCCCACTAGCGGGAGCCAATTACAATGAGCAGTTCTTC.

Many counts were recorded for this clonotype. The chain combines TRBV6-5 with TRBJ2-7, with a possible D match to TRBD2 (5 bases). Per germline, CDR1 MNHEY and CDR2 SVGAGI. Trimming removed 5 bases at V and 2 bases at J, with 13 bases between. CDR3 length: 14 residues. The CDR3 nucleotides are TGTGCCAGCAGTCTGACTACCCTGACCTACGAGCAGTACTTC. This codes for CASSLTTLTYEQYF.

Turning to this clonotype: A much more abundant neighbour one base away suggests this may be a read error. This CDR3 is missing its conserved last phenylalanine or tryptophan, likely due to a read error. The genes are TRBV4-2 and TRBJ2-2; weak D call: TRBD1 (5 bases). CDR1 LGHNA and CDR2 YNFKEQ come from the germline V gene. The CDR3 runs to 14 residues. The V gene lost 5 bases and the J gene lost 4 bases, with 11 bases spanning the gap. CDR3 in DNA: TGTGCCAGCAGCGGGGCCCTCTTCACCGGGGAGCTGTTTCTT. It encodes CASSGALFTGELFL.

Turning to this clonotype: A single base separates this from a much larger clone, so it may be a read error. The gene calls are TRBV20-1 and TRBJ2-7, with D uncertain. The CDR3 sequence is 14 residues long. Looked up from germline, CDR1 is DFQATT and CDR2 is SNEGSKA (reference sequence). CDR3 sequence (DNA): TGCATTGCTCCCCTCGGGCTAGGTCCCTACGAGCAGTACTTC. It yields the protein CIAPLGLGPYEQYF.

This clonotype appeared a few times. The genes are TRBV11-1 and TRBJ2-7, with 9 bases aligning to TRBD1. V trimming: 1 base; J trimming: 2 bases; junction bases outside the gene matches: 24. The CDR3 is 22 amino acids. CDR1 and CDR2 (germline): SGHAT, FQDESV (reference sequence). The CDR3 loop reads CASSLGAQRWTGTGKGAYEQYF. As DNA, the CDR3 is TGTGCCAGCAGCTTAGGCGCTCAGCGTTGGACAGGGACAGGGAAAGGGGCCTACGAGCAGTACTTC.

The chain couples TRBV9 to TRBJ2-5; 7 nucleotides agree with TRBD2. Germline V gene data show CDR1 as SGDLS and CDR2 as YYNGEE. The ends lost 5 bases at V and 4 bases at J; junction bases unmatched: 17. This CDR3 contains 17 residues. The CDR3: CASSVGGVWPGGETQYF. The CDR3 nucleotides are TGTGCCAGCAGTGTGGGGGGGGTATGGCCCGGGGGAGAGACCCAGTACTTC.

This clonotype was counted only a few times. The chain has TRBV5-5 and TRBJ2-5; 9 bases fit TRBD1. Germline values: CDR1 SGHKS, CDR2 YYEKEE (reference sequence). Trimming removed 0 bases from V and 0 bases from J; junction bases left unmatched: 9. This CDR3 is 18 amino acids long. CDR3 region: CASSLGNRGRSHQETQYF. In DNA, the CDR3 is TGTGCCAGCAGCTTGGGAAACAGGGGGCGGTCCCACCAAGAGACCCAGTACTTC.

This clonotype occurred many times. This rearrangement joins TRBV7-9 to TRBJ2-7; 9 nucleotides agree with TRBD2. There are 15 residues in the CDR3. Per germline, CDR1 SEHNR and CDR2 FQNEAQ (reference sequence). V lost 3 bases and J lost 4; bases outside the gene matches: 7. The CDR3 loop reads CASSFLGGRAYEQYF. The CDR3 DNA is TGTGCCAGCAGCTTCCTTGGCGGGAGGGCTTACGAGCAGTACTTC.

This clonotype appeared many times. The chain is built from TRBV24-1 and TRBJ2-2; perhaps TRBD2 as D (6 bases). The CDR3 loop spans 18 amino acids. V shed 1 base and J shed 1 base, with 15 bases lying between them. Germline-derived CDR1 and CDR2 are KGHDR and SFDVKD. CDR3 region: CATSDLGGRRENTGELFF. The CDR3 nucleotides are TGTGCCACCAGTGATTTAGGTGGGCGGAGGGAGAACACCGGGGAGCTGTTTTTT.

This clonotype was seen many times. This chain connects TRBV12-3 or TRBV12-4 to TRBJ1-1; no reliable D call. This CDR3 is 12 amino acids long. Trimming left V 5 bases short and J 6 bases short, with 10 bases between. The DNA of the CDR3 is TGTGCCAGCAGTCCCGGGTCCCCTGAAGCTTTCTTT. It is translated as CASSPGSPEAFF.

At least ten counts were recorded for this clonotype. V and J are TRBV24-1 and TRBJ2-2; TRBD2 matches 9 bases. CDR1 and CDR2 from the germline V gene are KGHDR and SFDVKD. V was pared by 3 bases and J by 7 bases, with 8 bases of the junction left unmatched. The CDR3 has 16 residues. The CDR3 region has the DNA TGTGCCACCAGTGATACGGGACTAGCAAGAGGCGGGGAGCTGTTTTTT. Translating it yields CATSDTGLARGGELFF.

This clonotype was found many times. The chain employs TRBV9 and TRBJ2-2; D is unclear. The CDR3 spans 13 residues. V lost 6 bases and J lost 4, with 10 bases in between. Germline loops: CDR1 SGDLS, CDR2 YYNGEE. The CDR3 here is CASTPSGTGELFF. CDR3 nucleotide sequence: TGTGCCAGCACCCCCAGTGGCACCGGGGAGCTGTTTTTT.